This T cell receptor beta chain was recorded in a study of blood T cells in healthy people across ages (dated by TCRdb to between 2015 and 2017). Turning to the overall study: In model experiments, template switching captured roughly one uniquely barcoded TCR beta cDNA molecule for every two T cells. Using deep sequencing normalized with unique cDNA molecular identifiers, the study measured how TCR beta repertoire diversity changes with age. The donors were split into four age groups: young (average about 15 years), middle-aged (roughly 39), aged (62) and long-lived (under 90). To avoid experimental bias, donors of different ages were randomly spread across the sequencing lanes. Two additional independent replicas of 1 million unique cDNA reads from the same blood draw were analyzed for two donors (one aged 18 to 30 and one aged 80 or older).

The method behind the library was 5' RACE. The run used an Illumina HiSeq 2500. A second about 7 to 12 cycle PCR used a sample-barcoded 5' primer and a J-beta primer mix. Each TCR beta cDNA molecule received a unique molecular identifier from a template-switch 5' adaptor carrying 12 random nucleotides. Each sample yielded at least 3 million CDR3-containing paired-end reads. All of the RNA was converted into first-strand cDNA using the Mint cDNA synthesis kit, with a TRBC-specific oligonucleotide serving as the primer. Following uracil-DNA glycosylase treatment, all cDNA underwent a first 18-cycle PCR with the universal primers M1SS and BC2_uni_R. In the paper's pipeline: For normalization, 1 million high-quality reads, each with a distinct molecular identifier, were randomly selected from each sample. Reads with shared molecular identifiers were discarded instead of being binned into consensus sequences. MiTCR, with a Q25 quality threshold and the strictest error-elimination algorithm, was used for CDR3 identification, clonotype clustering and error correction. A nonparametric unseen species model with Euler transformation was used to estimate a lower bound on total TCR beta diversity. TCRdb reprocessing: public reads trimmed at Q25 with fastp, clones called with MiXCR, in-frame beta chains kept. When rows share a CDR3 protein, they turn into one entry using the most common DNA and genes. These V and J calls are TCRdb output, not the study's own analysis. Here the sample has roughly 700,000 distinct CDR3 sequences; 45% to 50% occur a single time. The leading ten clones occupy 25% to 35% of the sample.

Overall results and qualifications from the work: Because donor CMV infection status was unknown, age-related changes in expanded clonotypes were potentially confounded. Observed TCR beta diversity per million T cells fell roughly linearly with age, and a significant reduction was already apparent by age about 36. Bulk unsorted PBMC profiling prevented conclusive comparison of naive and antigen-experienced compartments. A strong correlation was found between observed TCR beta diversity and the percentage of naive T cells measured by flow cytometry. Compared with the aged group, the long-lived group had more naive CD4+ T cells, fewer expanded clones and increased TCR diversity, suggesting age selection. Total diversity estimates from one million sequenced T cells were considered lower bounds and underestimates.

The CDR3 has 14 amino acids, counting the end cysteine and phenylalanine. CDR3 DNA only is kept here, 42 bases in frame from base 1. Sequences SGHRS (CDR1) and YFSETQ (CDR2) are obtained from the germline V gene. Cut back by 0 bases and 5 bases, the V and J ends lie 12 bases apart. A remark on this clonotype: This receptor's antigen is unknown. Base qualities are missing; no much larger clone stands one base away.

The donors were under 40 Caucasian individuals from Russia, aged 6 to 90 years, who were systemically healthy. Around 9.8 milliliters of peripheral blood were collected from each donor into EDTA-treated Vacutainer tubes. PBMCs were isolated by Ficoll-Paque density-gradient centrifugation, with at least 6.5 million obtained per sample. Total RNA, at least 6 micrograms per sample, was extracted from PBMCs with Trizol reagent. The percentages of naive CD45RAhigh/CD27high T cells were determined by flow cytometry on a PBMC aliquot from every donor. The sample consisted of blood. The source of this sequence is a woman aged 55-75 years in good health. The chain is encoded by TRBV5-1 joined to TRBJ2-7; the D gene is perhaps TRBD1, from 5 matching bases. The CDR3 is CASSLDGRVNEQYF. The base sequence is TGCGCCAGCAGCTTGGACGGCAGGGTAAACGAGCAGTACTTC.